Detailed here is one T cell receptor (beta chain). Its specificity is unknown. The data were produced by immunoSEQ multiplex PCR, yet TCRdb's version contains in-frame clones alone and is incomplete. The sample yields some 41,000 clones, 95% seen once. The data derive from a study of graft-versus-host responses after intestinal transplantation. The CDR3 has 16 residues. After removal of 7 bases from V and 1 base from J, the junction contained 6 bases not matched to a gene. Germline V gene data show CDR1 as LNHDA and CDR2 as SQIVND (reference sequence). The V call is TRBV19, the J call TRBJ2-4; 11 bases fit TRBD2. This TCR was recovered from a human donor who was the organ donor for an intestinal transplant. The sample was unstimulated CD8+ T cells sorted from spleen or lymph node cells, taken before transplant. The CDR3 region is CASTEPSGGAKNIQYF. The CDR3 DNA sequence: TGTGCCAGTACCGAGCCTAGCGGGGGGGCCAAAAACATTCAGTACTTC.